The rows below give T cell receptor beta chains drawn from one sample of a study of T cell responses to AZD1222 COVID-19 vaccine. Sequenced by immunoSEQ multiplex PCR; TCRdb stores in-frame clones only, minus some. The table records about 19,000 clones, roughly 80% of them present only once. The material sequenced was peripheral blood, taken 28 days after the second AZD1222 dose. These receptor sequences come from an adult who received the AZD1222 COVID-19 vaccine. Each CDR3 is given with its conserved first and last residue. D genes are given only for firm matches. Size is stated for part of the rows, as once, few or many counts, or as a class when the clone is expanded.

d_call,clone_size,j_call,v_call,cdr3_nt,cdr3_aa
-,-,TRBJ1-6,TRBV15,TGTGCCACCTCCCGCGAACTGGGGTCCAATTCACCCCTCCACTTT,CATSRELGSNSPLHF
TRBD1,-,TRBJ1-4,TRBV2,TGTGCCAGCACCACCGGGACAGGATATGAAAAACTGTTTTTT,CASTTGTGYEKLFF
-,-,TRBJ2-7,TRBV3-1/TRBV3-2,TGTGCCAGCAGCCAAGGTATGGGGTCCTACGAGCAGTACTTC,CASSQGMGSYEQYF
-,-,TRBJ2-7,TRBV29-1,TGCAGCGTTGAAGTTCGGGGCCCGATCCCCCACGAGCAGTACTTC,CSVEVRGPIPHEQYF
-,-,TRBJ2-1,TRBV5-1,TGCGCCAGCAGCTCCACTCCAACCACCTACAATGAGCAGTTCTTC,CASSSTPTTYNEQFF
-,-,TRBJ1-1,TRBV6-5,TGTGCCAGCATCGTTAGGGGCTGGGCTTTCTTT,CASIVRGWAFF
-,-,TRBJ2-2,TRBV12-5,TGTGCTAGTGGTTTGGTACAGGGTTGGACCGGGGAGCTGTTTTTT,CASGLVQGWTGELFF
-,-,TRBJ1-6,TRBV7-9,TGTGCCAGCAGCTCCCAGGGTGATTCACCCCTCCACTTT,CASSSQGDSPLHF
-,-,TRBJ1-2,TRBV7-9,TGTGCCAGCAGCATTAACTTTGGCGGCTACACCTTC,CASSINFGGYTF
-,once,TRBJ1-1,TRBV19,TGTGCCAGTAGCCCTACGGTTCGACGGGGGGCTTACACTGAAGCTTTCTTT,CASSPTVRRGAYTEAFF
-,once,TRBJ2-2,TRBV12-5,TGTGCTAGTGGTTCCAGTCCGACACAGGACACCGGGGAGCTGTTTTTT,CASGSSPTQDTGELFF
TRBD2,-,TRBJ2-7,TRBV4-3,TGCGCCAGCAGCCAAGCCCCGTCACTAGCGGGAGGGCCGCCCTACGAGCAGTACTTC,CASSQAPSLAGGPPYEQYF
TRBD1,-,TRBJ1-1,TRBV29-1,TGCAGCGGGACGGGACAGGTGAACACTGAAGCTTTCTTT,CSGTGQVNTEAFF
-,-,TRBJ1-5,TRBV29-1,TGCAGCGTTTTTTCAGGGGATCAGCCCCAGCATTTT,CSVFSGDQPQHF
-,-,TRBJ2-7,TRBV6-5,TGTGCCAGCAGTTATCTCCAGGGTACCTACGAGCAGTACTTC,CASSYLQGTYEQYF
TRBD2,-,TRBJ2-1,TRBV6-5,TGTGCCAGCCAGCGGGAGTCCTACAATGAGCAGTTCTTC,CASQRESYNEQFF
-,-,TRBJ2-3,TRBV5-1,TGCGCCAGCAGCTTTAGGACAGACACAGATACGCAGTATTTT,CASSFRTDTDTQYF
-,-,TRBJ1-5,TRBV10-3,TGTGCCATCAGTGAGTCGGGAATGGGGGGGCTCCCCCTCAATCAGCCCCAGCATTTT,CAISESGMGGLPLNQPQHF
TRBD1,-,TRBJ1-3,TRBV7-9,TGTGCCAGCAGCTTAGGGGACAGGCGCCCTGGAAACACCATATATTTT,CASSLGDRRPGNTIYF
-,once,TRBJ1-4,TRBV6-5,TGTGCCAGCAGGGGGGTAGCGGAAAAACTGTTTTTT,CASRGVAEKLFF
-,-,TRBJ2-5,TRBV18,TGTGCCAGCTCACCACCGAGCGGAGCGGGAGAGACCCAGTACTTC,CASSPPSGAGETQYF
TRBD1,-,TRBJ2-7,TRBV5-8,TGTGCCAGCAGCTTGGCTGGGACAGGAAAGGCCTACGAGCAGTACTTC,CASSLAGTGKAYEQYF
TRBD1,-,TRBJ2-1,TRBV7-8,TGTGCCAGCAGCTGGGGACAGGCTGGCTCCTACAATGAGCAGTTCTTC,CASSWGQAGSYNEQFF
TRBD1,-,TRBJ2-7,TRBV10-3,TGTGCCATCAGTGATCCCAGGGACAGTCTTTACGAGCAGTACTTC,CAISDPRDSLYEQYF
-,-,TRBJ1-3,TRBV3-1/TRBV3-2,TGTGCCAGCAGCTCCCAACAGTCGCTCTCTGGAAACACCATATATTTT,CASSSQQSLSGNTIYF
-,once,TRBJ1-1,TRBV18,TGTGCCAGCTCACCACTTTTTTCGGGGGGAAACACTGAAGCTTTCTTT,CASSPLFSGGNTEAFF
-,-,TRBJ1-1,TRBV10-1,TGCGCCAGCAGTGATCAGGACGGCGGTGAAGCTTTCTTT,CASSDQDGGEAFF
TRBD1,-,TRBJ1-1,TRBV3-1/TRBV3-2,TGTGCCAGCAGCCAAGCCGGGACAGGTAACACTGAAGCTTTCTTT,CASSQAGTGNTEAFF
-,-,TRBJ1-4,TRBV27,TGTGCCAGCAGTTTAGCAGGGGCATCTAATGAAAAACTGTTTTTT,CASSLAGASNEKLFF
TRBD1,few,TRBJ2-2,TRBV10-1,TGCGCCAGCAGTGAGGGACAGGAAAACACCGGGGAGCTGTTTTTT,CASSEGQENTGELFF
-,-,TRBJ2-7,TRBV6-2/TRBV6-3,TGTGCCAGCAGTTACGGAGGGGTGGCGCACGAGCAGTACTTC,CASSYGGVAHEQYF
TRBD1,-,TRBJ2-7,TRBV7-9,TGTGCCAGCGCGGGACAGGGTGGGGAGCAGTACTTC,CASAGQGGEQYF
TRBD1,-,TRBJ1-5,TRBV6-5,TGTGCCAGCAGTTTGTACCGGGACAGTCGACAGCCCCAGCATTTT,CASSLYRDSRQPQHF
TRBD1,-,TRBJ1-1,TRBV19,TGTGCCAGTAGTATTAGGAGGGGGCGCTTTGAAGCTTTCTTT,CASSIRRGRFEAFF
TRBD1,-,TRBJ2-4,TRBV5-1,TGCGCCAGCAGCTTACCAGGGGGAGACATTCAGTACTTC,CASSLPGGDIQYF
TRBD2,few,TRBJ2-1,TRBV5-4,TGTGCCAGCAGCTGGGGACTAGCGAGAGGGAATGAGCAGTTCTTC,CASSWGLARGNEQFF
TRBD2,-,TRBJ2-1,TRBV24-1,TGTGCCACCAGTGATCCAACTAGCGAACACTACAATGAGCAGTTCTTC,CATSDPTSEHYNEQFF
TRBD1,-,TRBJ2-5,TRBV24-1,TGTGCCACCAGTGGCGGACAGGGGGCCGGAGAGACCCAGTACTTC,CATSGGQGAGETQYF
-,few,TRBJ2-2,TRBV21-1,TGTGCCAGCAGCAAAAAGACAGGGGGCTGTGTTAAGACCGGGGAGCTGTTTTTT,CASSKKTGGCVKTGELFF
-,-,TRBJ2-1,TRBV19,TGTGCCACCTCAGGGGAGGATAGAAGGAGGAGTGAGCAGTTCTTC,CATSGEDRRRSEQFF
-,-,TRBJ2-3,TRBV7-2,TGTGCCAGCAGCTTAAGGTTGGGATTAGATACGCAGTATTTT,CASSLRLGLDTQYF
-,-,TRBJ1-2,TRBV7-2,TGTGCCAGCTCATTACAGGTGGCTAACTATGGCTACACCTTC,CASSLQVANYGYTF
-,-,TRBJ1-6,TRBV7-9,TGTGCCAGCGTACCCCAGGGCGGGAATTCACCCCTCCACTTT,CASVPQGGNSPLHF
-,few,TRBJ2-2,TRBV3-1/TRBV3-2,TGTGCCAGCAGCCGAGGAGGGGAGTTCGGGGAGCTGTTTTTT,CASSRGGEFGELFF
-,-,TRBJ1-1,TRBV20-1,TGCAGTGCTACTGGGAGGGCTGAAGCTTTCTTT,CSATGRAEAFF